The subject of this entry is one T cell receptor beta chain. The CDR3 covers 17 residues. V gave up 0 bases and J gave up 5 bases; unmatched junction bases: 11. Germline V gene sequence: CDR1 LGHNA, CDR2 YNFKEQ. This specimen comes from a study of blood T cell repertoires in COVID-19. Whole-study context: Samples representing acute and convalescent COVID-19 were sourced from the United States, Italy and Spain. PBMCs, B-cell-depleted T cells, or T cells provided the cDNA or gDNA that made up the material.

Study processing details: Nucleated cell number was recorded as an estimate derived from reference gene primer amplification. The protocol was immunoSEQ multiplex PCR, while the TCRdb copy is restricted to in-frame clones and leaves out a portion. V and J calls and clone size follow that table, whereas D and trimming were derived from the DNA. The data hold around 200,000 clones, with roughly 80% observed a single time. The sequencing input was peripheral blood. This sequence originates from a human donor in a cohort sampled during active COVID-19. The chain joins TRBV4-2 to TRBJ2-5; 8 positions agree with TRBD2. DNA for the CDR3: TGTGCCAGCAGCCAAGATCCGGGTAGCGGGGTCAGGGAGACCCAGTACTTC. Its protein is CASSQDPGSGVRETQYF.